One sample yielded the 10 T cell receptor beta chains listed below, sequenced in a study of beta chain features in type 1 diabetes. TCRB transcripts that were expressed got sequenced, as all of the isolated RNA had been reverse transcribed. Data came from immunoSEQ multiplex PCR; TCRdb stores just in-frame clones and leaves some out. This repertoire shows more than 130,000 clones, about 7% found once; its top ten account for more than 1.1%. Sequencing input: central memory CD4+ T cells from blood. The receptors shown here come from a young woman in good health.

The chain recombines TRBV6-5 with TRBJ1-1; no definite D call. V was cut by 8 bases and J by 1 base, with 5 bases left in between. CDR3 length: 11 amino acids. Germline values: CDR1 MNHEY, CDR2 SVGAGI. The CDR3 region is CASSGNTEAFF. CDR3 coding DNA: TGTGCCAGCTCGGGGAACACTGAAGCTTTCTTT.

This clone has just a few counts. The chain uses TRBV5-1 and TRBJ1-4; 12 bases map to TRBD1. Germline V gene data show CDR1 as SGHRS and CDR2 as YFSETQ. CDR3 length: 13 amino acids. V was clipped by 4 bases and J by 11 bases; unmatched bases: 3. The CDR3 DNA sequence: TGCGCCAGCAGCCCGGGACAGGGGGCCAAACTGTTTTTT. This sequence encodes CASSPGQGAKLFF.

This clone was counted a few times. This chain joins TRBV15 and TRBJ1-2; perhaps TRBD1 as D (5 bases). The V and J ends lost 1 base and 6 bases respectively, with 15 bases between them. The length of the CDR3 is 15 residues. CDR1 and CDR2 (germline): LNHNV, YYDKDF (reference sequence). The CDR3, as DNA: TGTGCCACCAGCAGAGGGTTGGCCCAGGGTGATGGCTACACCTTC. It encodes CATSRGLAQGDGYTF.

The V call is TRBV28, the J call TRBJ1-1; D uncertain. Trimming shortened V by 5 bases and J by 5 bases, and 3 bases separated the two germline ends. The CDR3 sequence is 10 residues long. Germline V gives CDR1 MDHEN, CDR2 SYDVKM. The CDR3 sequence: CASSHTEAFF. CDR3 DNA sequence: TGTGCCAGCAGTCATACTGAAGCTTTCTTT.

This clone has only a few counts. V usage is TRBV18 and J usage is TRBJ2-7; the D is unclear. V was cut by 5 bases and J by 0 bases, with 14 bases left in between. The CDR3 runs 15 residues. Germline lookup yields CDR1 KGHSH and CDR2 LQKENI. The CDR3 sequence is CASSLSTDSSYEQYF. CDR3 sequence (DNA): TGTGCCAGCTCATTGTCGACCGACTCCTCCTACGAGCAGTACTTC.

This clone was counted at least ten times. The chain is built from TRBV28 and TRBJ2-1; a weak D match, TRBD1 (5 bases). The CDR3 runs to 15 residues. Germline assignment: CDR1 MDHEN and CDR2 SYDVKM. Trimming left V 6 bases short and J 2 bases short, with 14 bases between. The CDR3 here is CASRPTAPTYNEQFF. The CDR3 DNA reads TGTGCCAGCAGACCGACAGCCCCAACCTACAATGAGCAGTTCTTC.

This chain connects TRBV30 to TRBJ1-1; 7 bases line up with TRBD1. With 3 bases clipped from V and 2 bases from J, the junction kept 9 bases outside the gene matches. CDR1 is GTSNPN, CDR2 SVGIG, per germline (reference sequence). The CDR3 length is 15 residues. CDR3 protein: CAWSPRTGTNTEAFF. The DNA for the CDR3 is TGTGCCTGGAGCCCTAGGACAGGCACTAACACTGAAGCTTTCTTT. The variable domain in full, completed from reference TRBV30 and TRBJ1-1, reads SQTIHQWPATLVQPVGSPLSLECTVEGTSNPNLYWYRQAAGRGLQLLFYSVGIGQISSEVPQNLSASRPQDRQFILSSKKLLLSDSGFYLCAWSPRTGTNTEAFFGQGTRLTVV.

The V call is TRBV7-2, the J call TRBJ2-1; TRBD2 agrees at 12 bases. Losses at the gene ends were 5 bases for V and 15 bases for J; bases not matched to a gene: 11. This CDR3 is built from 14 residues. Germline V lookup: CDR1 SGHTA, CDR2 FQGNSA. CDR3 loop: CASSAGSSGRGRFF. Written as DNA, the CDR3 is TGTGCCAGCAGCGCTGGGTCTAGCGGGAGGGGACGGTTCTTC.

This clone was detected a few times. This chain uses TRBV19 with TRBJ2-3, with 13 bases identical to TRBD2. CDR1 LNHDA and CDR2 SQIVND come from the germline V gene (reference sequence). The V gene end was trimmed by 6 bases and the J gene end by 6 bases; junction bases not matched to a gene: 6. This CDR3 is built from 15 residues. The CDR3 nucleotides read TGTGCCAGTAGACAACTAGCGGGAGGGCGTGATACGCAGTATTTT. Translation: CASRQLAGGRDTQYF.

This chain links TRBV20-1 with TRBJ2-7, with 8 positions matching TRBD1. The CDR3 is 11 amino acids. Germline assignment: CDR1 DFQATT and CDR2 SNEGSKA (reference sequence). V was pared by 6 bases and J by 7 bases, with 5 bases of the junction left unmatched. The CDR3 loop is CSAARTGEQYF. The CDR3 coding sequence is TGCAGTGCAGCCCGGACAGGGGAGCAGTACTTC.